This T cell receptor beta chain was documented in a study of blood T cell repertoires in COVID-19. Study as a whole: T cells, B-cell-depleted T cells, or PBMCs provided the cDNA or gDNA that served as material.

Germline V lookup: CDR1 MNHEY, CDR2 SVGAGI. There are 15 residues in the CDR3. V lost 0 bases, J lost 4 bases, and 12 bases lay in between. As handled by the study authors: Scientists estimated how many nucleated cells there were by amplifying reference gene primers. Generated by immunoSEQ multiplex PCR, the TCRdb table keeps only in-frame clones and is missing some. The V and J calls and the clone size are those of that table, but D and trimming were determined from the DNA. The table lists approximately 200,000 clones, approximately 84% of them singletons. This rearrangement joins TRBV6-5 to TRBJ1-2; D possibly corresponds to TRBD1 (5 bases). The receptor comes from a man in his forties or fifties with acute or convalescent COVID-19. The sample taken for sequencing was peripheral blood. CDR3 bases: TGTGCCAGCAGTTACTCGACCTCCGGGGGCTATGGCTACACCTTC. It encodes CASSYSTSGGYGYTF.